The 8 T cell receptor beta chains given below trace back to one sample, sequenced in a study of shared clonotypes between healthy human individuals. Sequencing was performed with immunoSEQ multiplex PCR; in TCRdb, only in-frame clones are kept and a portion is missing. The table includes 300,000 to 400,000 clones, roughly 70% detected once. Material: memory CD4+ T cells sorted from blood. Documented subset: CD45RA-negative fraction. Receptor source: a man in his thirties or forties in good health.

The rearrangement joins TRBV2 to TRBJ1-1; D remains ambiguous. V lost 6 bases to trimming and J lost 7 bases, with 12 bases between them. Germline V gene sequence: CDR1 SNHLY, CDR2 FYNNEI. CDR3 length: 12 amino acids. CDR3 amino acids: CASRAASSEAFF. The CDR3 DNA reads TGTGCCAGCAGGGCTGCTTCGAGTGAAGCTTTCTTT.

This clone turned up a few times. A much larger clone is a single base away; this may be a read error. The chain employs TRBV27 and TRBJ2-7; D is unclear. V lost 4 bases to trimming and J lost 0 bases, with 4 bases between them. The germline V gene encodes CDR1 MNHEY and CDR2 SMNVEV (reference sequence). The CDR3 contains 12 residues. The CDR3 region is CASSSPSYEQYF. In nucleotides, the CDR3 is TGTGCCAGCAGTTCCCCCTCCTACGAGCAGTACTTC.

This clone has just one count. The chain links TRBV28 to TRBJ2-5, with D perhaps assigned TRBD1 or TRBD2 (5 bases each). The V and J ends lost 4 bases and 5 bases respectively, with 11 bases between them. Germline CDR1 and CDR2: MDHEN and SYDVKM. CDR3 length equals 13 residues. The CDR3 DNA sequence: TGTGCCAGCAGTTACCAATGGGGGGAGACCCAGTACTTC. This gives the protein CASSYQWGETQYF.

The chain has TRBV28 and TRBJ1-1; tentative D call: TRBD1 (5 bases). The V gene lost 6 bases and the J gene lost 2 bases, with 19 bases spanning the gap. CDR1 and CDR2 (germline): MDHEN, SYDVKM. This CDR3 is built from 16 residues. CDR3 nucleotides: TGTGCCAGCAGAAGTCGGAGACAGTTCATAAACACTGAAGCTTTCTTT. Its translation: CASRSRRQFINTEAFF.

The chain links TRBV28 to TRBJ2-7, with D perhaps matching TRBD1 (6 bases). Trimming pared 0 bases from V and 0 bases from J, leaving 6 bases between. In germline, CDR1 is MDHEN, CDR2 SYDVKM. The CDR3 runs to 14 residues. CDR3 region: CASSLWDSSYEQYF. In DNA, the CDR3 is TGTGCCAGCAGTTTATGGGACAGCTCCTACGAGCAGTACTTC.

The rearrangement uses TRBV6-1 and TRBJ1-5; 9 bases map to TRBD1. CDR1 is MNHNS and CDR2 is SASEGT in the germline V gene. The CDR3 extends over 15 amino acids. V lost 9 bases and J lost 0; bases outside the gene matches: 6. CDR3 DNA sequence: TGTGCCAGTTGGGACAGGGTATATAGCAATCAGCCCCAGCATTTT. Its translation is CASWDRVYSNQPQHF.

The chain uses TRBV5-1 and TRBJ1-2; 8 positions match TRBD1. The CDR3 is 15 residues long. V was clipped by 6 bases and J by 4 bases; unmatched bases: 11. The V gene's germline CDR1 is SGHRS and CDR2 YFSETQ. The CDR3 nucleotides are TGCGCCAGCACCCAATCATTGACAGGGGTCTATGGCTACACCTTC. Its translation: CASTQSLTGVYGYTF.

Turning to this clone: Mismatch with germline at one junction end may stem from a read error. This chain uses TRBV5-1 with TRBJ2-7; D perhaps matches TRBD1 (7 bases). In germline, CDR1 is SGHRS, CDR2 YFSETQ. CDR3 length: 14 residues. In DNA, the CDR3 is TGCGCCAGCAGTGCCCCAGGGGGGTCGAGTCTTATTGCCTTC. Encoded protein: CASSAPGGSSLIAF. The entire variable domain, with the rest obtained from reference TRBV5-1 and TRBJ2-7, is as follows: KAGVTQTPRYLIKTRGQQVTLSCSPISGHRSVSWYQQTPGQGLQFLFEYFSETQRNKGNFPGRFSGRQFSNSRSEMNVSTLELGDSALYLCASSAPGGSSLIAFGPGTRLTVT.